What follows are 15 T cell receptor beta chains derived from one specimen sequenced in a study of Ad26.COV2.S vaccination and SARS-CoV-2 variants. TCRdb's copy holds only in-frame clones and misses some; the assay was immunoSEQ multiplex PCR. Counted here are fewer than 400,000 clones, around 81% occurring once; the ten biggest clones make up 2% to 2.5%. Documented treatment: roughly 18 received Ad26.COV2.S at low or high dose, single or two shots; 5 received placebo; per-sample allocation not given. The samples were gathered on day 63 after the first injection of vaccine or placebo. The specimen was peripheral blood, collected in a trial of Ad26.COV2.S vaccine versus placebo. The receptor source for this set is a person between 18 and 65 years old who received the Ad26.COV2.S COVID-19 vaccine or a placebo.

CDR3: CAISSPLAMGEQYF. The CDR3 region has the DNA TGTGCCATCAGTTCGCCTCTAGCGATGGGCGAGCAGTACTTC. The V gene is TRBV10-3, the J gene TRBJ2-7, with a tentative D call TRBD2 (6 bases). Trimming took off 5 bases at V and 6 bases at J, with 17 bases between the two ends. The CDR3 has 14 residues. CDR1 and CDR2 (germline): ENHRY, SYGVKD.

The CDR3 region is CASSTTLEETQYF. The CDR3 DNA follows: TGTGCCAGCAGCACGACTCTTGAAGAGACCCAGTACTTC. This sequence joins TRBV11-3 and TRBJ2-5; D unresolved. The CDR3 sequence is 13 residues long. Germline V gene data show CDR1 as SGHNT and CDR2 as YENEEA. V lost 5 bases to trimming and J lost 3 bases, with 10 bases between them.

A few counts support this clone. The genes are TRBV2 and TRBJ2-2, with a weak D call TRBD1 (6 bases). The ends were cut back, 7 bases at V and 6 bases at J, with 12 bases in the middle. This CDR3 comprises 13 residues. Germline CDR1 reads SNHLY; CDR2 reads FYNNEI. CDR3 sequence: CASTKGESGELFF. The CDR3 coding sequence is TGTGCCAGCACCAAGGGGGAATCCGGGGAGCTGTTTTTT.

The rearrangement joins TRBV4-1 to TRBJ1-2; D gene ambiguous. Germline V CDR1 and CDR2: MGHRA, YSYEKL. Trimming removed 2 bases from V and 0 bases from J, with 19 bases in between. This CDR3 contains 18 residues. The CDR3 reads CASSQRFGEPSSNYGYTF. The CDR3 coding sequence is TGCGCCAGCAGCCAAAGGTTCGGCGAACCGTCTTCTAACTATGGCTACACCTTC.

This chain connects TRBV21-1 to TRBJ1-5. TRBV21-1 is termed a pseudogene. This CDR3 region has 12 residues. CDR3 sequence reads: CASGRRHQPQHF. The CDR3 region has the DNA TGTGCCAGCGGCAGGCGCCATCAGCCCCAGCATTTT.

This chain's CDR3 is CASSQETGADYGYTF. The CDR3 DNA reads TGTGCCAGCAGCCAAGAGACAGGGGCGGACTATGGCTACACCTTC. The chain carries TRBV4-2 and TRBJ1-2; 8 nucleotides match TRBD1. The CDR3 runs 15 residues. The germline V gene encodes CDR1 LGHNA and CDR2 YNFKEQ. The V and J ends lost 0 bases and 3 bases, in that order; junction bases with no gene match: 3.

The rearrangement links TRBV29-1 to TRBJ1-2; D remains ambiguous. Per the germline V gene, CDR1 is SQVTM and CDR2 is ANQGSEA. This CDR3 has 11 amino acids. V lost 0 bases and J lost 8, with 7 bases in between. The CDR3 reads CSVEEGRGYTF. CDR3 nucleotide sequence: TGCAGCGTTGAAGAGGGTCGGGGCTACACCTTC.

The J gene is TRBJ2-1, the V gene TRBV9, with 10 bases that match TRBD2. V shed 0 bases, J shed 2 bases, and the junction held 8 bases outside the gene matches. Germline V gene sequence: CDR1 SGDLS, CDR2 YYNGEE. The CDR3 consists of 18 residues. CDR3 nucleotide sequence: TGTGCCAGCAGCGTAGACGTAGCGGGGGGCCTTCCCTACAATGAGCAGTTCTTC. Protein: CASSVDVAGGLPYNEQFF. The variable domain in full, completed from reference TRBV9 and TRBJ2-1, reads DSGVTQTPKHLITATGQRVTLRCSPRSGDLSVYWYQQSLDQGLQFLIQYYNGEERAKGNILERFSAQQFPDLHSELNLSSLELGDSALYFCASSVDVAGGLPYNEQFFGPGTRLTVL.

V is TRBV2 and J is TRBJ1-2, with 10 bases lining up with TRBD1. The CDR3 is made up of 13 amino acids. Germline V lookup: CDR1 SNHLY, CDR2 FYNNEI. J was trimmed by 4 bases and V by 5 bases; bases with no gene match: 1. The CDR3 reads CASSRDRGYGYTF. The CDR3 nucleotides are TGTGCCAGCAGTAGGGACAGGGGCTATGGCTACACCTTC.

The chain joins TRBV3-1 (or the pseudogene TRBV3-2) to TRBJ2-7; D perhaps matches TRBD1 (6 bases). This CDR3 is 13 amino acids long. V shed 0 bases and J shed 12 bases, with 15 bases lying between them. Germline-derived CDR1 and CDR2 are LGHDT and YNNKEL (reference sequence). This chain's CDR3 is CASSQDQGSSPYF. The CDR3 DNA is TGTGCCAGCAGCCAAGATCAGGGGTCGTCGCCGTACTTC.

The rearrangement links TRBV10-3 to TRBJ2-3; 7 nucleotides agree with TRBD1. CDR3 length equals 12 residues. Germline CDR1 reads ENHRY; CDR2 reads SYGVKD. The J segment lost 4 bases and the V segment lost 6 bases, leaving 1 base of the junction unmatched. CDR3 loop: CAIRGQSDTQYF. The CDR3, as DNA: TGTGCCATCAGGGGACAGTCAGATACGCAGTATTTT.

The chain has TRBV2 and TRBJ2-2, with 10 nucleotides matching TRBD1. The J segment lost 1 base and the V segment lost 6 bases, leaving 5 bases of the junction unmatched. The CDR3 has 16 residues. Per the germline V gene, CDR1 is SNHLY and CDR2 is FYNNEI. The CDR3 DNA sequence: TGTGCCAGCAGGACAGGGGGCCCCAGGAACACCGGGGAGCTGTTTTTT. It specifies CASRTGGPRNTGELFF.

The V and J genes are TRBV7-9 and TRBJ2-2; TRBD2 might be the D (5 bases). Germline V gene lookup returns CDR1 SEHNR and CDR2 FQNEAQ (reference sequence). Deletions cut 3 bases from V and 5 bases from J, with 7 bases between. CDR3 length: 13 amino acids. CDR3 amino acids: CASSFAGTGELFF. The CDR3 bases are TGTGCCAGCAGCTTCGCGGGTACCGGGGAGCTGTTTTTT.

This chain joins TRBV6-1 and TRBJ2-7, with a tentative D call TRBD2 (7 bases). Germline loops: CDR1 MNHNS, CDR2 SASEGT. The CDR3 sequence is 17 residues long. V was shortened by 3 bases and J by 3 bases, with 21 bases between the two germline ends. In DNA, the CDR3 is TGTGCCAGCAGTGACGAGAGGGGGGGCCCCTTCTTCTACGAGCAGTACTTC. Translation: CASSDERGGPFFYEQYF.

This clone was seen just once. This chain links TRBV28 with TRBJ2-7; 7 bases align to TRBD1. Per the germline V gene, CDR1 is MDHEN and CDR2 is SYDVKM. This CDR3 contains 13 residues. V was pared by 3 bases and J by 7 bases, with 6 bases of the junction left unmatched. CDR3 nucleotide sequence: TGTGCCAGCAGTTTCACCGGGACAGATGAGCAGTACTTC. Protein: CASSFTGTDEQYF.